Listed below are T cell receptor beta chains from one sample, sequenced in a study of Ad26.COV2.S vaccination and SARS-CoV-2 variants. Profiling relied on immunoSEQ multiplex PCR, and the TCRdb table lists in-frame clones only, not all of them. The data show some 450,000 clones, less than 95% seen once. The specimen was peripheral blood, collected in a trial of Ad26.COV2.S vaccine versus placebo. The receptors were gathered from a person between 18 and 59 years old who received the Ad26.COV2.S COVID-19 vaccine or a placebo. The CDR3 runs from the conserved cysteine through the conserved F or W. A D gene is named only where the DNA matches it firmly. Clone size, where shown, is once, few, many, or a class for clones that have expanded.

-	TRBV5-1	TRBJ1-2	-	CASSLVPGLYGYTF	TGCGCCAGCAGCTTGGTTCCGGGCCTTTATGGCTACACCTTC
-	TRBV12-5	TRBJ2-7	-	CASALDTGKDEQYF	TGTGCTAGTGCCTTAGACACGGGTAAAGACGAGCAGTACTTC
-	TRBV27	TRBJ1-1	-	CASSLYQGNTEAFF	TGTGCCAGCAGTTTATACCAGGGGAACACTGAAGCTTTCTTT
-	TRBV5-6	TRBJ1-5	-	CASSLEGQPQHF	TGTGCCAGCAGCTTGGAGGGGCAGCCCCAGCATTTT
-	TRBV21-1	TRBJ2-7	once	CASSRFLSGIYEQYF	TGTGCCAGCAGCCGCTTTTTGAGCGGGATCTACGAGCAGTACTTC
TRBD2	TRBV11-2	TRBJ2-1	-	CASSSLSGRNNEQFF	TGTGCCAGCAGCTCGTTAAGCGGGAGGAACAATGAGCAGTTCTTC
-	TRBV29-1	TRBJ1-1	-	CSGRLNTEAFF	TGCAGCGGGCGCTTGAACACTGAAGCTTTCTTT
-	TRBV7-9	TRBJ2-1	few	CASSPPAVNYNEQFF	TGTGCCAGCAGCCCCCCGGCGGTCAACTACAATGAGCAGTTCTTC
TRBD1	TRBV10-3	TRBJ2-2	once	CAISEGTAAGELFF	TGTGCCATCAGTGAGGGGACAGCGGCCGGGGAGCTGTTTTTT
-	TRBV28	TRBJ1-5	once	CASRGGGSNQPQHF	TGTGCCAGCAGGGGAGGGGGTAGCAATCAGCCCCAGCATTTT
-	TRBV27	TRBJ2-7	-	CASSLYLGHAYEQYF	TGTGCCAGCAGTTTATATTTGGGTCACGCCTACGAGCAGTACTTC
-	TRBV7-9	TRBJ1-3	-	CASSLGGTIYF	TGTGCCAGCAGCTTAGGTGGCACCATATATTTT
-	TRBV11-2	TRBJ1-6	-	CASTSGPGTGPRRSPLHF	TGTGCCAGCACCTCGGGCCCCGGAACAGGGCCAAGAAGATCACCCCTCCACTTT
-	TRBV19	TRBJ2-7	once	CASSKGPSSYEQYF	TGTGCCAGTAGTAAGGGACCAAGCTCCTACGAGCAGTACTTC
-	TRBV2	TRBJ1-2	-	CAHSQGRALGGYTF	TGTGCCCATTCACAGGGCAGGGCCCTAGGAGGCTACACCTTC
TRBD2	TRBV5-1	TRBJ2-3	once	CASSLGGTSTDTQYF	TGCGCCAGCAGCCTGGGGGGGACTAGCACAGATACGCAGTATTTT
-	TRBV9	TRBJ1-5	-	CASSVGGASNQPQHF	TGTGCCAGCAGCGTAGGAGGGGCTAGCAATCAGCCCCAGCATTTT
-	TRBV12-3/TRBV12-4	TRBJ2-1	-	CASSSGRHEQFF	TGTGCCAGCAGTAGTGGACGTCATGAGCAGTTCTTC
-	TRBV5-5	TRBJ2-3	-	CASSLRDFYTDTQYF	TGTGCCAGCAGCCTACGGGACTTCTACACAGATACGCAGTATTTT
-	TRBV7-9	TRBJ2-3	-	CASSFGQGLDTQYF	TGTGCCAGCAGCTTCGGTCAGGGTTTAGATACGCAGTATTTT
-	TRBV27	TRBJ1-2	many	CASSSNLRQTPRGYTF	TGTGCCAGCAGTTCCAACCTTAGACAGACCCCCCGGGGCTACACCTTC
TRBD2	TRBV9	TRBJ2-3	-	CASSVATSSGTSTDTQYF	TGTGCCAGCAGCGTAGCTACGAGTAGCGGGACGAGCACAGATACGCAGTATTTT
TRBD1	TRBV28	TRBJ1-6	-	CASSVNRGRGSPLHF	TGTGCCAGCAGTGTAAACAGGGGGCGAGGTTCACCCCTCCACTTT
-	TRBV28	TRBJ2-7	-	CGRAGPIGEQYF	TGTGGACGTGCGGGACCGATTGGCGAGCAGTACTTC
TRBD1	TRBV28	TRBJ1-1	few	CASSSGQAYTEAFF	TGTGCCAGCAGTTCAGGACAGGCTTACACTGAAGCTTTCTTT